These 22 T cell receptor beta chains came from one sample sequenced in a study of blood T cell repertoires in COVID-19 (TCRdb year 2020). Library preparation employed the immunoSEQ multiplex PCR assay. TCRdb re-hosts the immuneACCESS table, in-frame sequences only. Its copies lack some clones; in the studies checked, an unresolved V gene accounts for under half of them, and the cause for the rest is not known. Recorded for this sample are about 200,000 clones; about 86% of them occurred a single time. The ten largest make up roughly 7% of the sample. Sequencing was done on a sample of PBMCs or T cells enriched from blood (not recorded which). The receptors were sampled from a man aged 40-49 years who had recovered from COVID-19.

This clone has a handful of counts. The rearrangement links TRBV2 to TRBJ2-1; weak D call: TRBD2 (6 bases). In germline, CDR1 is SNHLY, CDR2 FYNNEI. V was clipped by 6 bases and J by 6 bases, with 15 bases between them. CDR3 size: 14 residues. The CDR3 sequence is CASSPGLPINEQFF. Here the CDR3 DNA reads TGTGCCAGCAGCCCGGGACTCCCAATCAATGAGCAGTTCTTC.

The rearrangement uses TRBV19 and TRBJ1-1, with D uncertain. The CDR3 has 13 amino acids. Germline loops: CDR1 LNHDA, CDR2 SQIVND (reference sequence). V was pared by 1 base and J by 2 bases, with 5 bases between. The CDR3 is CASSIGRNTEAFF. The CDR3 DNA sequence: TGTGCCAGTAGTATAGGGAGAAACACTGAAGCTTTCTTT.

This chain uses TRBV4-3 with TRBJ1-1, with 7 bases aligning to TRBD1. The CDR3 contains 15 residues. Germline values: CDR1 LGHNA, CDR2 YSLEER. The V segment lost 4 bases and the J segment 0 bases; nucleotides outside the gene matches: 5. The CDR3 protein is CASSRERGLNTEAFF. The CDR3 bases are TGCGCCAGCAGCCGAGAGAGGGGGCTGAACACTGAAGCTTTCTTT.

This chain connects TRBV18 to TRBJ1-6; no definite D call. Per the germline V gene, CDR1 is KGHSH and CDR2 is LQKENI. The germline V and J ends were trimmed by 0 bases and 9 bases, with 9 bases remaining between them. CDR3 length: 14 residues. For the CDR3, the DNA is TGTGCCAGCTCACCACCTGGGGAGGGTTCACCCCTCCACTTT. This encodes CASSPPGEGSPLHF.

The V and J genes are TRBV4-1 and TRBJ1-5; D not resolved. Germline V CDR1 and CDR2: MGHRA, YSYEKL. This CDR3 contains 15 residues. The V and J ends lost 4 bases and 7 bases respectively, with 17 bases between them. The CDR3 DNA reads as TGCGCCAGCAGCCGCCTACCAGCGTATGGACAGCCCCAGCATTTT. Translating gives CASSRLPAYGQPQHF.

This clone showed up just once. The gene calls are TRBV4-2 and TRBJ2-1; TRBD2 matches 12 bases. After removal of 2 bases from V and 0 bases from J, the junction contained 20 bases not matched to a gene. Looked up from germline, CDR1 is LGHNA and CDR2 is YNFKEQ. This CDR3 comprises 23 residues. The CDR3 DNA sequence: TGTGCCAGCAGCCAATTACTGTGGCTAGCGGGGGGGCCCAGAAGGAGCTCCTACAATGAGCAGTTCTTC. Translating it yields CASSQLLWLAGGPRRSSYNEQFF.

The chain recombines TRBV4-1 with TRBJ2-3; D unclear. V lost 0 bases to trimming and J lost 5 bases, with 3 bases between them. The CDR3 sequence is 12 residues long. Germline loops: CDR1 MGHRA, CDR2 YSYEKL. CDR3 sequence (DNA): TGCGCCAGCAGCCAAGACCAAGATACGCAGTATTTT. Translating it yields CASSQDQDTQYF.

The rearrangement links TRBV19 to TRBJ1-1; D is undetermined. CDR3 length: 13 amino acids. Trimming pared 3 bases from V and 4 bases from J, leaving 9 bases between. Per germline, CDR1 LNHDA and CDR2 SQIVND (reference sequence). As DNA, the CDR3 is TGTGCCAGTAGTATCGAGGGTATCACTGAAGCTTTCTTT. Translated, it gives CASSIEGITEAFF.

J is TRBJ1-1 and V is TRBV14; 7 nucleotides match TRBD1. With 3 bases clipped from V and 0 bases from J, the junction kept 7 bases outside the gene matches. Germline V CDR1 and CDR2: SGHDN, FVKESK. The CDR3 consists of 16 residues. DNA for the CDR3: TGTGCCAGCAGCCAGGATTTAGGACAGGTGAACACTGAAGCTTTCTTT. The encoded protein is CASSQDLGQVNTEAFF.

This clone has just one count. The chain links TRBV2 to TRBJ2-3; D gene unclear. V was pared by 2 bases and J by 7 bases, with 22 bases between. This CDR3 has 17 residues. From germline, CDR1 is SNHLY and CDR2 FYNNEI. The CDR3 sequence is CASSERSRRLPPHTQYF. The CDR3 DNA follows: TGTGCCAGCAGTGAAAGATCGCGGCGGCTACCTCCTCATACGCAGTATTTT.

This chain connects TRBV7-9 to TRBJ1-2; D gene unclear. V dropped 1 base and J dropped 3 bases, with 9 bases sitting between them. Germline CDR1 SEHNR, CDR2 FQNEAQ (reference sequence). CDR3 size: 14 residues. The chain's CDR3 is CASSLGGADYGYTF. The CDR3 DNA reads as TGTGCCAGCAGCTTAGGTGGAGCGGACTATGGCTACACCTTC.

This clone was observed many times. The CDR3 is CASSEETSGGADTQYF. The CDR3 nucleotides are TGTGCCAGCAGTGAAGAGACTAGCGGGGGGGCAGATACGCAGTATTTT. The chain joins TRBV6-4 to TRBJ2-3; 14 bases align to TRBD2. The V gene end was trimmed by 3 bases and the J gene end by 4 bases; junction bases not matched to a gene: 3. From germline, CDR1 is MRHNA and CDR2 SNTAGT. This CDR3 comprises 16 residues.

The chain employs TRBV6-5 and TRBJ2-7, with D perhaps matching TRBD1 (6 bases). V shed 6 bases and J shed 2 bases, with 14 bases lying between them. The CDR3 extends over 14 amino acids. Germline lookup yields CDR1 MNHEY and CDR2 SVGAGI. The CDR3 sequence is CASSRTRTAYEQYF. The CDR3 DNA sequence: TGTGCCAGCAGCCGTACTCGGACAGCCTACGAGCAGTACTTC.

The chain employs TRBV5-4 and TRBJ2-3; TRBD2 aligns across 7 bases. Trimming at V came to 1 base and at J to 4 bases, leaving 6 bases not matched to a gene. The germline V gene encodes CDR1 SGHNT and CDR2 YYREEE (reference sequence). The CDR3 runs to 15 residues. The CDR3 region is CASSLWIRGADTQYF. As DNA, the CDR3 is TGTGCCAGCAGCTTGTGGATACGGGGGGCAGATACGCAGTATTTT.

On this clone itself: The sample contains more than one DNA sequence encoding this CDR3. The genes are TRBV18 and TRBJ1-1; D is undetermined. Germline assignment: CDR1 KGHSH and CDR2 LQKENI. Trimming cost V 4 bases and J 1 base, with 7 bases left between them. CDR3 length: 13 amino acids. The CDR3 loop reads CASSLQENTEAFF. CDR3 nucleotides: TGTGCCAGCTCACTCCAGGAGAACACTGAAGCTTTCTTT.

The CDR3 loop reads CASSRGEGGTEAFF. The CDR3 DNA follows: TGTGCCAGCAGCCGAGGTGAGGGAGGCACTGAAGCTTTCTTT. The rearrangement links TRBV4-2 to TRBJ1-1, with D unresolved. The CDR3 extends over 14 amino acids. Germline CDR1 reads LGHNA; CDR2 reads YNFKEQ. V shed 4 bases and J shed 4 bases, with 13 bases lying between them.

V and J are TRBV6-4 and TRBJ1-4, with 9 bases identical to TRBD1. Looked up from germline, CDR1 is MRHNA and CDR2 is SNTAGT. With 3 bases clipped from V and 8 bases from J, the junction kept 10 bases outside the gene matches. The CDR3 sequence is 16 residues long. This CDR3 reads CASSDYRTGEEEKLFF. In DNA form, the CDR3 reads TGTGCCAGCAGTGATTATCGGACAGGGGAGGAAGAAAAACTGTTTTTT.

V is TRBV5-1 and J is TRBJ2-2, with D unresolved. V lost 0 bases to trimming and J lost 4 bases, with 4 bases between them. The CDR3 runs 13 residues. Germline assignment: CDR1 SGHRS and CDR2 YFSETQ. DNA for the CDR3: TGCGCCAGCAGCTTGGAAGCCACCGGGGAGCTGTTTTTT. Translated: CASSLEATGELFF.

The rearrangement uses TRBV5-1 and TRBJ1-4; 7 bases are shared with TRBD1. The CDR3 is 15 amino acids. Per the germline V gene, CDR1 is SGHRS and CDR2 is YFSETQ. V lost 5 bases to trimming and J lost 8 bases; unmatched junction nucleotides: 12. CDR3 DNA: TGCGCCAGCAGTTTTGCGGCAGGGGGGTACGAAAAACTGTTTTTT. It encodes CASSFAAGGYEKLFF.

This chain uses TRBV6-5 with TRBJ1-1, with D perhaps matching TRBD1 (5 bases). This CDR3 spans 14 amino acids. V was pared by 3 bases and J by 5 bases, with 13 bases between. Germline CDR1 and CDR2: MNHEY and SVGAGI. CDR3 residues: CASSYGGEGTEAFF. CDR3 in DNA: TGTGCCAGCAGTTATGGGGGGGAAGGGACTGAAGCTTTCTTT.

The CDR3 DNA is TGTGCCAGCAGTTTGGGACAGACGAACTATGGCTACACCTTC. Its protein product is CASSLGQTNYGYTF. The chain uses TRBV28 and TRBJ1-2; 7 bases line up with TRBD1. Germline assignment: CDR1 MDHEN and CDR2 SYDVKM. The CDR3 has 14 residues. J gave up 2 bases and V 3 bases, and 3 bases lay outside the gene matches.

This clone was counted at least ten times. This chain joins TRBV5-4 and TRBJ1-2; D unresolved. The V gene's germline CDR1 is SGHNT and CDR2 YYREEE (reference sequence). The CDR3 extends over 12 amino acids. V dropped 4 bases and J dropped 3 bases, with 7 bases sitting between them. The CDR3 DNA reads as TGTGCCAGCAGCGCGGACTACTATGGCTACACCTTC. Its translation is CASSADYYGYTF.